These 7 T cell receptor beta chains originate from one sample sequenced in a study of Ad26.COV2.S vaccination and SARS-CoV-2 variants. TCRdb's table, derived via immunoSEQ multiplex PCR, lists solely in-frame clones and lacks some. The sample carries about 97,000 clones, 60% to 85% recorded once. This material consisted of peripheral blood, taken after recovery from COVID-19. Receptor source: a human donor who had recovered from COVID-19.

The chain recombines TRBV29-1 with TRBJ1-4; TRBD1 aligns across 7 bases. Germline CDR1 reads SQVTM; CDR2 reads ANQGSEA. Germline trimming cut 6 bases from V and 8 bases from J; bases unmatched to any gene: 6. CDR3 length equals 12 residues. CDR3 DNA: TGCAGCGTCGGGACAGATGGCGAAAAACTGTTTTTT. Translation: CSVGTDGEKLFF.

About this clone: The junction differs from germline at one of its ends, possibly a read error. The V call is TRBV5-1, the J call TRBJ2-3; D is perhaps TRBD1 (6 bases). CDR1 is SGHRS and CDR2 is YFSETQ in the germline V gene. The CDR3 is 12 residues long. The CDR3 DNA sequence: TGCGCCAGCAGCTTGGGCACCTTTGGGGGCGCTTTT. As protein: CASSLGTFGGAF.

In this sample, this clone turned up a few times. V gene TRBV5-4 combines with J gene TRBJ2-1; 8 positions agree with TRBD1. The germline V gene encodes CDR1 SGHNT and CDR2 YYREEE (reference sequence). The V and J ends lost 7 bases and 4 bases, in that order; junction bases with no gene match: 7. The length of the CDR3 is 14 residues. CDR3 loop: CASGQGAKYNEQFF. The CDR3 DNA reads TGTGCCAGCGGGCAGGGGGCGAAGTACAATGAGCAGTTCTTC.

CDR3 in DNA: TGTGCCAGCAGCCTCGACAGGGGGCCGAACTCCTACAATGAGCAGTTCTTC. Its protein is CASSLDRGPNSYNEQFF. The rearrangement links TRBV5-4 to TRBJ2-1, with 10 bases matching TRBD1. Losses at the gene ends were 4 bases for V and 0 bases for J; bases not matched to a gene: 7. CDR1 SGHNT and CDR2 YYREEE come from the germline V gene (reference sequence). The CDR3 covers 17 residues.

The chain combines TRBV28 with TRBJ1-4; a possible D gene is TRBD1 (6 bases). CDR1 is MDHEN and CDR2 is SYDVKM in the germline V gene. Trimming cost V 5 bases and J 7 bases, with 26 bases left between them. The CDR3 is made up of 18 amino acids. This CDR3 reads CASSGFLRTGRRGEKLFF. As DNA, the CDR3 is TGTGCCAGCAGTGGTTTTTTACGAACAGGGAGACGAGGTGAAAAACTGTTTTTT. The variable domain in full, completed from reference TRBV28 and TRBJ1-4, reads DVKVTQSSRYLVKRTGEKVFLECVQDMDHENMFWYRQDPGLGLRLIYFSYDVKMKEKGDIPEGYSVSREKKERFSLILESASTNQTSMYLCASSGFLRTGRRGEKLFFGSGTQLSVL.

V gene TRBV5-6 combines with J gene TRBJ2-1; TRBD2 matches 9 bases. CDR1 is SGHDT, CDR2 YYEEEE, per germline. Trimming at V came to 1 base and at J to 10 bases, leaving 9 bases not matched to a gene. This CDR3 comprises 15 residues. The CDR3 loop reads CASSLTSGPPDEQFF. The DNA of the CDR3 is TGTGCCAGCAGCTTGACTAGCGGGCCCCCTGACGAGCAGTTCTTC.

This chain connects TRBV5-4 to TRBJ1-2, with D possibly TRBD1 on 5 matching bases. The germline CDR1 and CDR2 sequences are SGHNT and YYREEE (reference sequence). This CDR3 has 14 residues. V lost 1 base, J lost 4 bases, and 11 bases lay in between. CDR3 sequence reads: CASSLKTALYGYTF. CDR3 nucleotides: TGTGCCAGCAGCTTGAAGACAGCACTCTATGGCTACACCTTC.